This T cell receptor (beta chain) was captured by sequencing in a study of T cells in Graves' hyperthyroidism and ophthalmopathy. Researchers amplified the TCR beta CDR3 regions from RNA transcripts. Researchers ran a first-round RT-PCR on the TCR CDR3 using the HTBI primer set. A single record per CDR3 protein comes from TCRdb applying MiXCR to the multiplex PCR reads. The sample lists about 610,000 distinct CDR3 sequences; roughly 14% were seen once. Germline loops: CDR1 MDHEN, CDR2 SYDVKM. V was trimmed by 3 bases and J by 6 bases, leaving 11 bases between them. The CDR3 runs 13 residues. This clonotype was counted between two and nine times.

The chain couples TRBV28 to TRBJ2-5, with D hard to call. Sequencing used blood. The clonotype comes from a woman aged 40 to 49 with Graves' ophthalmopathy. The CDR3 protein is CASSFHTAKTQYF. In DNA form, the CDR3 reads TGTGCCAGCAGTTTTCACACTGCGAAGACCCAGTACTTC. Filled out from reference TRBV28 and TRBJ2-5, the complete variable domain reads DVKVTQSSRYLVKRTGEKVFLECVQDMDHENMFWYRQDPGLGLRLIYFSYDVKMKEKGDIPEGYSVSREKKERFSLILESASTNQTSMYLCASSFHTAKTQYFGPGTRLLVL.